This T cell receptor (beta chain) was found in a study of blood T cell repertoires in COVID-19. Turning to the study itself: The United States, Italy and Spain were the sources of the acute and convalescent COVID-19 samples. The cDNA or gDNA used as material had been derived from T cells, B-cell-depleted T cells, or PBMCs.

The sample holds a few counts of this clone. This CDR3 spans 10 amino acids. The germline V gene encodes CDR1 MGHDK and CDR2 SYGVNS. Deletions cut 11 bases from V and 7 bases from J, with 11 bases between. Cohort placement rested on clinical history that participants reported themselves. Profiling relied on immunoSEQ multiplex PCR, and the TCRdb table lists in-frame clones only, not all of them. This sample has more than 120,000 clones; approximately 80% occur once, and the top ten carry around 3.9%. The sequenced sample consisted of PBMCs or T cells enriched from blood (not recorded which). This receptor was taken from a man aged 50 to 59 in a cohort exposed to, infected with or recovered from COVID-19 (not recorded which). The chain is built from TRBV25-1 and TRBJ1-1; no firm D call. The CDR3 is CAGPGDEAFF. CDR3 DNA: TGTGCCGGTCCGGGAGATGAAGCTTTCTTT.